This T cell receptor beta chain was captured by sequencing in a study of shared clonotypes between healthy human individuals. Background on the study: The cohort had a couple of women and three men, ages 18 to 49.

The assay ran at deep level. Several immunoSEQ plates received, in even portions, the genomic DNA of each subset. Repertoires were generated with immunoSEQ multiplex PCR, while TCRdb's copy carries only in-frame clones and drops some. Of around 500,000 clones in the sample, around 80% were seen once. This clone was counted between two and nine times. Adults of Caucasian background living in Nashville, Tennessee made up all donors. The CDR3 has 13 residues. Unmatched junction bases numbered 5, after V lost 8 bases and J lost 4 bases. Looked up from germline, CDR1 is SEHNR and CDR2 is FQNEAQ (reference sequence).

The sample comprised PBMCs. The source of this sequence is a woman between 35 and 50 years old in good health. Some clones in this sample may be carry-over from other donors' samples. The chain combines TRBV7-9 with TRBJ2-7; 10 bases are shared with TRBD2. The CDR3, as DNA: TGTGCCAGCCAGCGGGAGGGCCCTTACGAGCAGTACTTC. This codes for CASQREGPYEQYF.